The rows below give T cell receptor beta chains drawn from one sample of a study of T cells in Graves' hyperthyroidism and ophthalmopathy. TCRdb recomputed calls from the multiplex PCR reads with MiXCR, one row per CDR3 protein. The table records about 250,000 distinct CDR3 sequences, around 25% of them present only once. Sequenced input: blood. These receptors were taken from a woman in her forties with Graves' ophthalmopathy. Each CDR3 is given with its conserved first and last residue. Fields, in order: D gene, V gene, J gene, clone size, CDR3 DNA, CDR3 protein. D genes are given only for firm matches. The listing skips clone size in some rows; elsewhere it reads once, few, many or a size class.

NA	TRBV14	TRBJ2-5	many	TGTGCCAGCAGGTCTCAGGGAGAGACCCAGTACTTC	CASRSQGETQYF
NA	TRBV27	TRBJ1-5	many	TGTGCCAGCAGGATGGCGGGACTCCCAAATCAGCCCCAGCATTTT	CASRMAGLPNQPQHF
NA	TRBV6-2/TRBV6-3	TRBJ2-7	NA	TGTGCCAGCAGTCGGAGGGGGGATGAGCAGTACTTC	CASSRRGDEQYF
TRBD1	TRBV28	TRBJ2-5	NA	TGTGCCACCAGGGGGGGGACAGGGGCCTCTCGGGAGACCCAGTACTTC	CATRGGTGASRETQYF
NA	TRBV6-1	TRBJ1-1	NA	TGTGCCAGCAGCCCCTCGGCGGCAGGGAGCACTGAAGCTTTCTTT	CASSPSAAGSTEAFF
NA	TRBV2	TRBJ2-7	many	TGTGCCAGCAGGGATTATCACGAGCAGTACTTC	CASRDYHEQYF
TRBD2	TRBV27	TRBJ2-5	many	TGTGCCAGCAAGGGGTACCTAGCGGGGGAGGAGACCCAGTACTTC	CASKGYLAGEETQYF
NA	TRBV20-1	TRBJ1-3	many	TGCAGTGCTAGTGAGCAGGGGTCCGGAAACACCATATATTTT	CSASEQGSGNTIYF
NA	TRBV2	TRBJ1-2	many	TGTGCCAGCAGTGAAATACATAACTATGGCTACACCTTC	CASSEIHNYGYTF
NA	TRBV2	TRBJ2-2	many	TGTGCCAGCAGGGCCGGGACTGAGAACACCGGGGAGCTGTTTTTT	CASRAGTENTGELFF
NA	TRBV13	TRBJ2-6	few	TGTGCCAGCAGCATGGGCTCTGGGGCCAACGTCCTGACTTTC	CASSMGSGANVLTF
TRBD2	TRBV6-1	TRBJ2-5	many	TGTGCCAGCAGTGGAGAGACTAGCGGGAACCCATCCGGGACCCAGTACTTC	CASSGETSGNPSGTQYF
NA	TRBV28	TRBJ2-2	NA	TGTGCCAGCACTCCTTGGACCGGGGAGCTGTCTTTT	CASTPWTGELSF
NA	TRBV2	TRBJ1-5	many	TGTGCCAGCAGTCGGGAATCAGGGGCACAGCCCCAGCATTTT	CASSRESGAQPQHF
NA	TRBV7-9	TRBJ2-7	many	TGTGCCAGCAGCTTAGGGGGGACTTTCTACGAGCAGTACTTC	CASSLGGTFYEQYF
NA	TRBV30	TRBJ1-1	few	TGTGCCTGGAGTGCCTCTAACACTGAAGCTTTCTTT	CAWSASNTEAFF
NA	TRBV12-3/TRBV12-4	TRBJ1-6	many	TGTGCCAGCAGTTTAGGGCAGGTGGTTCATTCACCCCTCCACTTT	CASSLGQVVHSPLHF
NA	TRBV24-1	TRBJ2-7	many	TGTGCCACCAGTGATTCGGGCCCCGATTACGAGCAGTACTTC	CATSDSGPDYEQYF
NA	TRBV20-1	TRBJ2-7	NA	TGCAGTGCGATGGGACTTCTCGAGCAGTACTTC	CSAMGLLEQYF
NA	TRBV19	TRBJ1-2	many	TGTGCCAGTAGTAACAACTTCCGCGGCTACACCTTC	CASSNNFRGYTF
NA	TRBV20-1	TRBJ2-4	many	TGCAGTGCTAGAGATACCAGACAGGTTCCACTAGCCAAAAACATTCAGTACTTC	CSARDTRQVPLAKNIQYF
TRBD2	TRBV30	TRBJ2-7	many	TGTGCCTGGACTAGCGGTTCTTACTACGAGCAGTACTTC	CAWTSGSYYEQYF
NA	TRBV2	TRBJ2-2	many	TGTGCCAGCTTCGACAACACCGGGGAGCTGTTTTTT	CASFDNTGELFF
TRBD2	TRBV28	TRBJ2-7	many	TGTGCCAGCAGTACCAACTTAGCGGGAGATGGGCTGGTGTCCTACGAGCAGTACTTC	CASSTNLAGDGLVSYEQYF
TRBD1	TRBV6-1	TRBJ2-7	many	TGTGCCAGCAGTGAAGGAACAGGGGGTGGGGGAGGATTCTACGAGCAGTACTTC	CASSEGTGGGGGFYEQYF
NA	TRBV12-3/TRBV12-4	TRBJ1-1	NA	TGTGCCAGCAGTATAGGACCGTTGAACACTGAAGCTTTCTTT	CASSIGPLNTEAFF
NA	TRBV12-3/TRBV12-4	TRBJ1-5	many	TGTGCCAGCAGCGCAGGGTTCGATCAGCCCCAGCATTTT	CASSAGFDQPQHF
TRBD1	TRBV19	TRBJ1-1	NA	TGTGCCAGTGACCCCGGGACAGGGGGAAACACTGAAGCTTTCTTT	CASDPGTGGNTEAFF
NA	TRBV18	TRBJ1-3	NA	TGTGCCAGCTCCCGGGGTATCTCTGAAAACACCATATATTTT	CASSRGISENTIYF
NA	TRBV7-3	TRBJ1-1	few	TGTGCCAGCAGCTTAGGGGTGGGGATCACTAAAGCTTTCTTT	CASSLGVGITKAFF
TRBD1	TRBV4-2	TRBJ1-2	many	TGTGCCAGCAGCCAAGAACAGGGGCGAAGCTATGGCTACACCTTC	CASSQEQGRSYGYTF
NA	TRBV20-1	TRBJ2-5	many	TGCAGTGCTAGAGATCCCAGGGGATTGTTCGGGACCCAGTACTTC	CSARDPRGLFGTQYF
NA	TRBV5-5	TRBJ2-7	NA	TGTGCCAGCTTGCAAGGAGGTGGCAGCTCCTACGAGCAGTACTTC	CASLQGGGSSYEQYF
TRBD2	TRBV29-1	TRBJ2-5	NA	TGCGCCGGGGGGGGGCTACAAGAGACCCAGTACTTC	CAGGGLQETQYF
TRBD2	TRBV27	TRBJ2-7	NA	TGTGCCAGCAGTTTAGCCCTAGCGGGAGGGCCCCACGAGCAGTACTTC	CASSLALAGGPHEQYF
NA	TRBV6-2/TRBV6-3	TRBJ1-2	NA	TGTGCCAGCAGATCTGGGGGGCGCATTACCTATGGCTACACCTTC	CASRSGGRITYGYTF
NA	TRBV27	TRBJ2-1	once	TGTGCCAGCAGCCCGATCGGGACTGAGCAGTTCTTC	CASSPIGTEQFF
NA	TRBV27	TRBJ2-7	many	TGTGCCAGCAGGAAGACAGTCGCCTACGAGCAGTACTTC	CASRKTVAYEQYF
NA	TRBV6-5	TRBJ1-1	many	TGTGCCAGCAGTTACTCGGTTTACGCGAACACTGAAGCTTTCTTT	CASSYSVYANTEAFF
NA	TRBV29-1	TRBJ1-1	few	TGCAGTGGTACGGGACACCTGAACACTGAAGCTTTCTTT	CSGTGHLNTEAFF
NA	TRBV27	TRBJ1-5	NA	TGTGCCAGCAGTGAGGACGGCCGAAGGCCCCAGCATTTT	CASSEDGRRPQHF
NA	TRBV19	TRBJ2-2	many	TGTGCCAGTAAGGGGGTTGACACCGGGGAGCTGTTTTTT	CASKGVDTGELFF
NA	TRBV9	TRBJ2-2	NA	TGTGCCAGCAGCGTAGTGGAGGGCGGCGGGGAGCTGTTTTTT	CASSVVEGGGELFF
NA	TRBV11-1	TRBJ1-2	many	TGTGCCAGCAGCTCGTCCCCCTCCTACCGGAATAACTATGGCTACACCTTC	CASSSSPSYRNNYGYTF
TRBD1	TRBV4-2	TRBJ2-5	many	TGTGCCAGCAGCCAAGAGGACAGGGCCCAAGAGACCCAGTACTTC	CASSQEDRAQETQYF
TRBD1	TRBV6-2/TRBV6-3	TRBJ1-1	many	TGTGCCAGCAGTTACGCCTCAGGGGGCGCGACGGTGAACACTGAAGCTTTCTTT	CASSYASGGATVNTEAFF
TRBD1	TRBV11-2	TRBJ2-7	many	TGTGCCAGCAGCTTAGAGGGACAGGGGGTGGTCTACGAGCAGTACTTC	CASSLEGQGVVYEQYF
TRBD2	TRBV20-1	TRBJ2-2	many	TGCAGTGCCCCGACTAGCGGGAGGGCCCGGTTCGGGGAGCTGTTTTTT	CSAPTSGRARFGELFF
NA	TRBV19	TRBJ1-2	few	TGTGCCAGTAGTCTCGGTTTGGCCCCGCCTGGCTACACCTTC	CASSLGLAPPGYTF
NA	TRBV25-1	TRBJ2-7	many	TGTGCCAGCAGTGGGACATCAAAAGGGTACGAGCAGTACTTC	CASSGTSKGYEQYF
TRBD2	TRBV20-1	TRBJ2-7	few	TGCAGTGCCACCCCGGCTGATGCTAGCGGGAGGGTGGATTACGAGCAGTACTTC	CSATPADASGRVDYEQYF
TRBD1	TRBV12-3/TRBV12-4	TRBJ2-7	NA	TGTGCCAGCAGATCGGGACAGGGGGCGTTCGAGCAGTACTTC	CASRSGQGAFEQYF